What follows describes a single TCR beta chain. Other DNA sequences in this specimen translate into the identical CDR3. V was shortened by 3 bases and J by 2 bases, with 11 bases between the two germline ends. The CDR3 consists of 14 residues. Germline-derived CDR1 and CDR2 are SEHNR and FQNEAQ (reference sequence). TCRdb's table, derived via immunoSEQ multiplex PCR, lists solely in-frame clones and lacks some. The sample records roughly 44,000 clones, around nine tenths being singletons. The record originates from a study of blood T cell repertoires in COVID-19. The sample was peripheral blood. The clonotype was recovered from a man at least 80 years old with acute or convalescent COVID-19. J is TRBJ2-7 and V is TRBV7-9, with D tentatively TRBD1 (6 bases). CDR3 residues: CASSLAGQTYEQYF. In DNA form, the CDR3 reads TGTGCCAGCAGCTTGGCCGGACAGACCTACGAGCAGTACTTC.